Below, 6 T cell receptor beta chains from the same sample are listed, as sequenced in a study of PD-L1 blockade in urothelial cancer. Time point: pretreatment peripheral blood. Sequencing used immunoSEQ multiplex PCR; TCRdb keeps in-frame clones, though not all of them. Of 98,000 or so clones listed, 90% are singletons. The starting material was PBMCs, obtained around atezolizumab (anti-PD-L1) treatment. These receptors originate from a man between 60 and 70 years old with urothelial cancer.

This clone was seen a handful of times. The gene calls are TRBV28 and TRBJ2-5; 7 bases are a match to TRBD1. The CDR3 loop spans 19 amino acids. Germline CDR1 MDHEN, CDR2 SYDVKM. Germline trimming cut 2 bases from V and 1 base from J; bases unmatched to any gene: 16. The CDR3 DNA sequence: TGTGCCAGCAGTTTAGGCTTATTAAACCGGGACAGCCTCCAAGAGACCCAGTACTTC. This encodes CASSLGLLNRDSLQETQYF.

The chain has TRBV5-4 and TRBJ1-1, with D uncertain. Trimming cost V 5 bases and J 1 base, with 15 bases left between them. The CDR3 is 15 residues long. The germline gives CDR1 SGHNT, CDR2 YYREEE (reference sequence). The CDR3 loop reads CASSLPSAPNTEAFF. CDR3 bases: TGTGCCAGCAGTCTACCGTCTGCCCCGAACACTGAAGCTTTCTTT.

The V gene is TRBV4-3, the J gene TRBJ1-6; 10 positions agree with TRBD1. V lost 3 bases to trimming and J lost 7 bases; unmatched junction nucleotides: 3. Per germline, CDR1 LGHNA and CDR2 YSLEER. This CDR3 has 15 amino acids. The CDR3: CASSQTGGNNSPLHF. In nucleotides, the CDR3 is TGCGCCAGCAGCCAGACAGGGGGCAACAATTCACCCCTCCACTTT.

This chain joins TRBV5-4 and TRBJ1-1; 7 bases map to TRBD1. V dropped 4 bases and J dropped 5; count of bases not matched to a gene: 11. The CDR3 has 15 residues. Germline CDR1 is SGHNT and CDR2 is YYREEE (reference sequence). The CDR3 reads CASSTPRQGGTEAFF. In nucleotides, the CDR3 is TGTGCCAGCAGCACACCCCGACAGGGTGGAACTGAAGCTTTCTTT.

The genes are TRBV7-9 and TRBJ2-5; the match to TRBD1 covers 8 bases. The CDR3 runs to 13 residues. In germline, CDR1 is SEHNR, CDR2 FQNEAQ (reference sequence). With V trimmed by 8 bases and J by 3 bases, 5 bases remained unmatched. CDR3 nucleotide sequence: TGTGCCAGCTTCACGGACAGGGAAGAGACCCAGTACTTC. This encodes CASFTDREETQYF. The variable domain in full, with the rest retrieved from reference TRBV7-9 and TRBJ2-5, is DTGVSQNPRHKITKRGQNVTFRCDPISEHNRLYWYRQTLGQGPEFLTYFQNEAQLEKSRLLSDRFSAERPKGSFSTLEIQRTEQGDSAMYLCASFTDREETQYFGPGTRLLVL.

V gene TRBV4-3 combines with J gene TRBJ2-2; 7 nucleotides match TRBD1. The CDR3 extends over 14 amino acids. CDR1 is LGHNA, CDR2 YSLEER, per germline. Trimming took 3 bases from V and 3 from J; bases not matched to a gene: 1. In DNA form, the CDR3 reads TGCGCCAGCAGCCACACAGGGGACACCGGGGAGCTGTTTTTT. This translates into CASSHTGDTGELFF.